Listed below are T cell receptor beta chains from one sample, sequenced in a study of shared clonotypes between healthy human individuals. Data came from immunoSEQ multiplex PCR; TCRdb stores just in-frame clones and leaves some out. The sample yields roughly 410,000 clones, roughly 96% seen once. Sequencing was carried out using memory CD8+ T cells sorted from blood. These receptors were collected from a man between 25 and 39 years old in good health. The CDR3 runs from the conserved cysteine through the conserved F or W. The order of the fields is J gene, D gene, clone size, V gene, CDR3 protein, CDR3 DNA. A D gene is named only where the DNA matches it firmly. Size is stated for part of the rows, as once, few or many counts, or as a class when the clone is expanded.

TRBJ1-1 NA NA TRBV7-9 CASSPDVGEAFF TGTGCCAGCAGCCCGGATGTCGGTGAAGCTTTCTTT
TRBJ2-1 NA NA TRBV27 CASKTSPPGNEQFF TGTGCCAGCAAGACGTCCCCGCCAGGCAATGAGCAGTTCTTC
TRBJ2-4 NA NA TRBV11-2 CASSSLLAKNIQYF TGTGCCAGCAGCTCGCTATTAGCCAAAAACATTCAGTACTTC
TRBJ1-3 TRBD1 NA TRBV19 CASSPRGLGNTIYF TGTGCCAGTAGTCCCAGGGGGCTCGGAAACACCATATATTTT
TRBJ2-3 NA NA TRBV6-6 CASSYGSSTDTQYF TGTGCCAGCAGTTACGGCTCCTCCACAGATACGCAGTATTTT
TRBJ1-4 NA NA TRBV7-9 CASSLVASFEKLFF TGTGCCAGCAGCTTAGTGGCGTCTTTTGAAAAACTGTTTTTT
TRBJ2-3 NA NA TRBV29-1 CSVGSVADTQYF TGCAGCGTTGGATCAGTGGCAGATACGCAGTATTTT
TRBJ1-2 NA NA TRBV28 CASSDGPYGYGYTF TGTGCCAGCAGTGACGGCCCCTACGGCTATGGCTACACCTTC
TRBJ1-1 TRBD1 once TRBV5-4 CASSVQGSATEAFF TGTGCCAGCAGCGTACAGGGGAGTGCGACTGAAGCTTTCTTT
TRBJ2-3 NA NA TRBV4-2 CASSQEKYFTQYF TGTGCCAGCAGCCAAGAGAAGTACTTCACGCAGTATTTT
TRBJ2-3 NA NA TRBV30 CAWSVLGSTDTQYF TGTGCCTGGAGTGTACTTGGCAGCACAGATACGCAGTATTTT
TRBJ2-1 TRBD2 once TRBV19 CASSFGGGREFF TGTGCCAGTAGTTTTGGCGGGGGGAGGGAGTTCTTC
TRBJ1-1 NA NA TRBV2 CASSVGWVYTEAFF TGTGCCAGCAGTGTCGGTTGGGTGTACACTGAAGCTTTCTTT
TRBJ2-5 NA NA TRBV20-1 CSATWGVEYF TGCAGTGCCACCTGGGGTGTTGAGTACTTC
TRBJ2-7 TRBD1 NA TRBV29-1 CSVANRGSYEQYF TGCAGCGTTGCAAACAGGGGGTCCTACGAGCAGTACTTC
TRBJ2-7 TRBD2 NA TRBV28 CASRETSGVPYEQYF TGTGCCAGCAGGGAAACTAGCGGGGTGCCCTACGAGCAGTACTTC
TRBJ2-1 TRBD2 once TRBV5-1 CASRGTSLRYNEQFF TGCGCCAGCAGGGGGACTAGCCTGAGATACAATGAGCAGTTCTTC
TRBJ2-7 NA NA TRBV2 CASSAGTGSKKYF TGTGCCAGCAGCGCCGGGACCGGTTCAAAGAAGTACTTC
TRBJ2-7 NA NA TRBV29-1 CSVVAGYEQYF TGCAGCGTTGTTGCGGGTTACGAGCAGTACTTC
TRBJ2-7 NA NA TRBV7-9 CASSLISGREQYF TGTGCCAGCAGCCTCATATCAGGACGGGAGCAGTACTTC